Listed here is a single T cell receptor (beta chain). What it binds is not known. The CDR3 has 11 residues. In germline, CDR1 is MNHNS, CDR2 SASEGT. V lost 10 bases, J lost 4 bases, and 11 bases lay in between. This entry is derived from a study of shared clonotypes between healthy human individuals. Study-level points and caveats: The study generally estimated greater richness for naive than memory subsets.

Sorted-subset replicate PCR reactions contained 150 to 200 ng DNA, corresponding to about 30,000 T cell genomes. Per the study methods: Junction-only sequences without quality scores were provided by ImmunoSEQ, so filtering was different. Profiling relied on immunoSEQ multiplex PCR, and the TCRdb table lists in-frame clones only, not all of them. The DNA was the basis for D and trimming; V, J and clone size are from that table. The data hold 2 million to 3 million clones, with 80% to 95% observed a single time. The receptor's source is a man aged 18 to 30 in good health. Some clones in this sample may be carry-over from other donors' samples. The sample comprised naive CD4+ T cells from PBMCs. Sample subset: CD45RA+ positively selected. The chain employs TRBV6-1 and TRBJ2-7; D unresolved. DNA for the CDR3: TGTGCCATCAAAGAAACGTACGAGCAGTACTTC. This gives the protein CAIKETYEQYF.